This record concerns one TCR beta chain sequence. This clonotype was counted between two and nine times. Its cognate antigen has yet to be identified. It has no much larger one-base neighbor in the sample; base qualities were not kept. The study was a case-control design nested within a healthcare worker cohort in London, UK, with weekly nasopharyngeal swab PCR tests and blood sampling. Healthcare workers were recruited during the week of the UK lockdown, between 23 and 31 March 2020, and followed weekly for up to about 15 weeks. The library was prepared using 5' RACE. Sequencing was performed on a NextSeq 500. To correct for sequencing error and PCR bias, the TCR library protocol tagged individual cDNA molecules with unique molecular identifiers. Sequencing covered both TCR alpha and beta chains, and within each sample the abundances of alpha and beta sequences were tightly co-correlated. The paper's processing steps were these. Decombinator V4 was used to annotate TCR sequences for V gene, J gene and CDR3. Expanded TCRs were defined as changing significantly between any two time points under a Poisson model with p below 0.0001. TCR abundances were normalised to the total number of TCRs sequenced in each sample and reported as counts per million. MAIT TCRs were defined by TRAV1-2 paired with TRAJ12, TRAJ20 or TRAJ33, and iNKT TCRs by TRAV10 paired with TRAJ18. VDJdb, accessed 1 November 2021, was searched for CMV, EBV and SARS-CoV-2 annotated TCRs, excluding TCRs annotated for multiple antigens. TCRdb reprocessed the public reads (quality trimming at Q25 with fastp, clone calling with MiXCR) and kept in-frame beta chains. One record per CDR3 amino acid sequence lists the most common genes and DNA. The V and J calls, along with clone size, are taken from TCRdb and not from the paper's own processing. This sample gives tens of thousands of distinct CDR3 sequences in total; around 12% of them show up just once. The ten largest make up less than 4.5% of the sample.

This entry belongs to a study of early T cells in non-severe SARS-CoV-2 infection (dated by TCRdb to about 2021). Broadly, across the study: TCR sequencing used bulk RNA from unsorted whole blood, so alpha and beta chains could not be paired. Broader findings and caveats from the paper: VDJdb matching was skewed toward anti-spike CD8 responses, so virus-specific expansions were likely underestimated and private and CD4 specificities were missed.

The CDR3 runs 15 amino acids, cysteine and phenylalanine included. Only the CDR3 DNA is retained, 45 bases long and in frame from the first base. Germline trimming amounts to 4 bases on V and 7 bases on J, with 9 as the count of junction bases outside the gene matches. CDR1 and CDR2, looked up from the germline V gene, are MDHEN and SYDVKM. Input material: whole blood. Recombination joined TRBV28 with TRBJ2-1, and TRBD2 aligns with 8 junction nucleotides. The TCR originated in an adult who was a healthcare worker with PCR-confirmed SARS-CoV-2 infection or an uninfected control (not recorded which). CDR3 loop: CASSSPLASGNEQFF. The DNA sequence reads TGTGCCAGCAGTTCCCCTCTGGCTAGCGGGAATGAGCAGTTCTTC.